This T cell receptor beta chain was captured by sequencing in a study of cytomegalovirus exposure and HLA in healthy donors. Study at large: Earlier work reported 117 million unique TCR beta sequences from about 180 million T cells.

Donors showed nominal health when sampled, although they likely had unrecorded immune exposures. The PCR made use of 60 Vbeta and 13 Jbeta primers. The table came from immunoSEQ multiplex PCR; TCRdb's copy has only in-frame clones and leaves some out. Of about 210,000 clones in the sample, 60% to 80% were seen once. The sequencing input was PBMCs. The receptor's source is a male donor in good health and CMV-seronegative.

The CDR3 coding sequence is TGTGCCAGCAGCTACCTAGGGGAGCGGGGGATCCTCTCCTACGAGCAGTACTTC. Amino acid sequence: CASSYLGERGILSYEQYF. The V call is TRBV7-8, the J call TRBJ2-7, with 8 bases fitting TRBD2. J gave up 0 bases and V 4 bases, and 14 bases lay outside the gene matches. Germline lookup yields CDR1 SGHVS and CDR2 FQNEAQ. CDR3 length: 18 residues.